The following is a TCR beta chain sequence with its context. Its antigen is unknown. Within one base of it there is no much larger clone, and no base qualities were kept. TCRbeta CDR3 regions were amplified from genomic DNA using the immunoSEQ Assay, a bias-controlled multiplex PCR. From the authors' description of their analysis: The number of nucleated cells in each sample was estimated from the amplification of reference gene primers within the assay. To quantify the absolute abundance of each unique TCRbeta CDR3 rearrangement, sequence reads were collapsed and filtered. For each sample, productive Simpson clonality was calculated as the square root of Simpson's diversity index across productive rearrangements. TCRdb took this table from immuneACCESS and kept in-frame rearrangements with V and J called. Such tables lack part of the clones; where checked against another copy, unresolved V genes explain under half of the gap, and the rest is unexplained. V, J and clone size are taken as reported in that table, and D and trimming were inferred from the DNA itself. This sample comprises over 250,000 clones, roughly 80% of them detected only once. The biggest ten clones account for about 5% of the sample.

This sample is part of a study of blood T cell repertoires in COVID-19 (dated by TCRdb to about 2020). Study-level background: Samples from collaborators originated in the United States, Italy and Spain and spanned both the acute and convalescent phases of COVID-19. Samples were obtained from the ongoing ImmuneRACE study (first 160 participants) and from over 1,000 subjects provided by 6 global collaborators. The material from the prospective study consisted of cDNA or gDNA derived from T cells, B-cell-depleted T cells, or PBMCs. Where available, HLA class I and class II types were obtained from metadata supplied by the sample provider rather than from assay-based typing. The sample metadata nearly always contained a de-identified subject ID, COVID-19 status, age in years and sex. Deeply sampled blood TCRbeta repertoires from subjects exposed to, actively infected with, or recovered from COVID-19 were included in the dataset. The repertoires were released in a freely available public database meant as a resource for research on the immune response to SARS-CoV-2. Study-wide findings and limitations: The amount of clinical and demographic metadata varied by source and participant and was provided uncurated.

Spanning cysteine to phenylalanine, the CDR3 consists of 15 amino acids. Only CDR3 DNA is held: 45 bases, read in frame from base 1. Germline trimming amounts to 1 base on V and 3 bases on J, with 2 as the count of junction bases outside the gene matches. The germline V gene encodes CDR1 SGHAT and CDR2 FQNNGV. Participants in the prospective study were aged roughly 18 to 100 years, lived in 20 to 30 United States geographic areas, and enrolled through a virtual design. In the prospective study, cohorts were assigned on the basis of participant-reported clinical history obtained from a screening survey and a study questionnaire. Exposed participants had been in contact with someone with a PCR-confirmed or clinician-diagnosed COVID-19 case within 2 weeks of study entry. Each participant in the prospective study had whole blood, serum and a nasopharyngeal or oropharyngeal swab collected by mobile phlebotomists. Additional blood draws and questionnaires over an approximately two-month period could optionally be provided by prospective study participants. Before DNA extraction, prospective study blood samples were shipped either frozen or at room temperature.

The V gene is TRBV11-2 and the J gene is TRBJ2-1, with 8 bases in between that match TRBD1. The sequencing input was PBMCs or T cells enriched from blood (not recorded which). The sequence came from a man aged 35 to 55 who had been exposed to COVID-19. In nucleotide form, the sequence is TGTGCCAGCAGCTTAGGGACAGGGAGCTACAATGAGCAGTTCTTC. Translated, it reads CASSLGTGSYNEQFF.